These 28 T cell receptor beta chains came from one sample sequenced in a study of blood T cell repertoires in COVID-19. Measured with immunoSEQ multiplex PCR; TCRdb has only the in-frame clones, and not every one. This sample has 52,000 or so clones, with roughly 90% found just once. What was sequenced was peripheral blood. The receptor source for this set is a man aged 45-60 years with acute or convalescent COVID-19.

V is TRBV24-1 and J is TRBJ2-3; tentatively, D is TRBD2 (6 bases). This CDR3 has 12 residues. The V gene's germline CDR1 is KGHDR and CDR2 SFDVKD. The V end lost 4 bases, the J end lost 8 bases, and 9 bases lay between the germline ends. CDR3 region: CATSDEEGTQYF. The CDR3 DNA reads TGTGCCACCAGTGACGAGGAGGGTACGCAGTATTTT.

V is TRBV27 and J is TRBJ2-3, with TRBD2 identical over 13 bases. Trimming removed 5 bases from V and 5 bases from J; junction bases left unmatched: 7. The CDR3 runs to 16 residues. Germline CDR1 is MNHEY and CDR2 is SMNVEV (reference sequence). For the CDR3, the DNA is TGTGCCAGCAGTCATAGGACTAGCGGGAGTGGAGATACGCAGTATTTT. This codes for CASSHRTSGSGDTQYF.

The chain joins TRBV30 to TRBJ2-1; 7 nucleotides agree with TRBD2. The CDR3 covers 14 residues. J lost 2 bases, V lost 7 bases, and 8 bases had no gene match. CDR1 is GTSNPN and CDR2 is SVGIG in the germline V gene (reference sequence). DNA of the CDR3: TGTGCCTATACCGGGACTACCACCTACAATGAGCAGTTCTTC. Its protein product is CAYTGTTTYNEQFF.

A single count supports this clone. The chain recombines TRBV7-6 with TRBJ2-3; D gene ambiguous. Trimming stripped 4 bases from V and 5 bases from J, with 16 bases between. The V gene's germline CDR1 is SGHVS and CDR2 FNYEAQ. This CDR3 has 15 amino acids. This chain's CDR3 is CASSSQPRGLDTQYF. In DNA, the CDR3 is TGTGCCAGCAGCTCCCAACCCCGAGGATTAGATACGCAGTATTTT.

CDR3 amino acids: CASRLDTNSNQPQHF. DNA for the CDR3: TGTGCCAGCAGACTGGACACAAATAGCAATCAGCCCCAGCATTTT. This rearrangement joins TRBV6-5 to TRBJ1-5, with D possibly matching TRBD1 (5 bases). The V gene lost 6 bases and the J gene lost 0 bases, with 12 bases spanning the gap. CDR1 is MNHEY, CDR2 SVGAGI, per germline. This CDR3 spans 15 amino acids.

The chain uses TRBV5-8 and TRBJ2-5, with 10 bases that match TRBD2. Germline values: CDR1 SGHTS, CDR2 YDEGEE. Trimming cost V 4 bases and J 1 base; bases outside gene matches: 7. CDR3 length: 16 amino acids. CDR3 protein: CASSRGASGSQETQYF. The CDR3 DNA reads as TGTGCCAGCAGCCGCGGGGCTAGCGGGAGCCAAGAGACCCAGTACTTC.

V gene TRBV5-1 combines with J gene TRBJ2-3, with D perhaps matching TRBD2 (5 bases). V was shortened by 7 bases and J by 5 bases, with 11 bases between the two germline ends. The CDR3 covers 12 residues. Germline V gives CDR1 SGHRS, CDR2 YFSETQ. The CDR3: CASGLQGDTQYF. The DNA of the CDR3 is TGCGCCAGCGGACTCCAAGGAGATACGCAGTATTTT.

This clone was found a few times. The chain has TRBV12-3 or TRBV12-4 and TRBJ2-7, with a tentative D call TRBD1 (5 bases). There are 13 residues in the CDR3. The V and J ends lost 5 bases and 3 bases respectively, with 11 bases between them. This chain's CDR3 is CASSPRVGYEQYF. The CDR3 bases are TGTGCCAGCAGTCCCAGGGTCGGCTACGAGCAGTACTTC.

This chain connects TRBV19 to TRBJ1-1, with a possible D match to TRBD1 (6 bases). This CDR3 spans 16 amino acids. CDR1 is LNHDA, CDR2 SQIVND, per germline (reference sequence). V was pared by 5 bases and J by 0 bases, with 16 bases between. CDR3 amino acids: CASSRRQGFMNTEAFF. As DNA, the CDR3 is TGTGCCAGTAGTCGGCGGCAGGGGTTCATGAACACTGAAGCTTTCTTT.

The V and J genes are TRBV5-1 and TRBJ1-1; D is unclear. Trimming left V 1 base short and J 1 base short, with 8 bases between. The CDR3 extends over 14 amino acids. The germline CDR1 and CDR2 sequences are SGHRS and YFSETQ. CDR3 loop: CASSLLTTNTEAFF. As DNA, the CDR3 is TGCGCCAGCAGCTTGTTAACAACGAACACTGAAGCTTTCTTT.

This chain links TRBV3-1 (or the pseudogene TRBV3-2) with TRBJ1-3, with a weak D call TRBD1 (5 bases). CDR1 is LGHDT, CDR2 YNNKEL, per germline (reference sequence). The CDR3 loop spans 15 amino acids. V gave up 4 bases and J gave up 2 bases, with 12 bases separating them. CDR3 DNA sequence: TGTGCCAGCAGCCCGACCGCAGGGACTGGAAACACCATATATTTT. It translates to CASSPTAGTGNTIYF.

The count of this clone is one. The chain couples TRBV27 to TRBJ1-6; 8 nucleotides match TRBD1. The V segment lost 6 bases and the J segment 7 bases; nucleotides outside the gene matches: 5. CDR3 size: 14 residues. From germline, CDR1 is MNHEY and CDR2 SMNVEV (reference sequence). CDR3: CASRPGGSNSPLHF. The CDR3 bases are TGTGCCAGCAGGCCAGGGGGCTCCAATTCACCCCTCCACTTT.

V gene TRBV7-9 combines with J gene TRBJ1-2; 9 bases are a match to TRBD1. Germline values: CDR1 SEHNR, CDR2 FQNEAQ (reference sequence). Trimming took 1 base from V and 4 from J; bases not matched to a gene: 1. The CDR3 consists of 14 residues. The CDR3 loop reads CASSLGQGGYGYTF. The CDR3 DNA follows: TGTGCCAGCAGCTTAGGACAGGGGGGCTATGGCTACACCTTC.

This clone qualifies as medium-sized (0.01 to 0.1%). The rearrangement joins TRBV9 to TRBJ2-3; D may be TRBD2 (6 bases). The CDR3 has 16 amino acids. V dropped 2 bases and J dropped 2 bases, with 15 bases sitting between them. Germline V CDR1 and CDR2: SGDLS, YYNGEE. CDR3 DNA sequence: TGTGCCAGCAGCGTCGATAATGGCGGGACCACAGATACGCAGTATTTT. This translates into CASSVDNGGTTDTQYF.

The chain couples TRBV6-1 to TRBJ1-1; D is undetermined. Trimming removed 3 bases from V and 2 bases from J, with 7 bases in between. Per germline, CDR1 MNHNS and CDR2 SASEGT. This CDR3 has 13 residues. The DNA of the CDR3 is TGTGCCAGCAGTGAGCAGGAAAACACTGAAGCTTTCTTT. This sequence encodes CASSEQENTEAFF.

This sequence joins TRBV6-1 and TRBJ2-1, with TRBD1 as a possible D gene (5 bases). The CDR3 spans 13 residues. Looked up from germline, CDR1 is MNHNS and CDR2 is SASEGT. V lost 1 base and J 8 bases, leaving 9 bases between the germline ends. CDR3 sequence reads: CASSEGLGDEQFF. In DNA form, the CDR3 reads TGTGCCAGCAGTGAAGGTCTAGGGGATGAGCAGTTCTTC.

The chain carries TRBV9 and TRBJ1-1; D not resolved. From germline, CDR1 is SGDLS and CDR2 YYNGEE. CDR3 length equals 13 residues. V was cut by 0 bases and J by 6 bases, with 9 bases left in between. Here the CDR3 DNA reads TGTGCCAGCAGCGTAGAGACCCAGGCTGAAGCTTTCTTT. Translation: CASSVETQAEAFF.

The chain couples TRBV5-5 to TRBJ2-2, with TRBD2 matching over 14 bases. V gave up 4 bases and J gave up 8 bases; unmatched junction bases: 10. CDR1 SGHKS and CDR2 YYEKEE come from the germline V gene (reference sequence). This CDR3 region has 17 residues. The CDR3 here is CASSQFGTSGSGGELFF. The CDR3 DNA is TGTGCCAGCAGCCAATTCGGGACTAGCGGGAGCGGGGGGGAGCTGTTTTTT.

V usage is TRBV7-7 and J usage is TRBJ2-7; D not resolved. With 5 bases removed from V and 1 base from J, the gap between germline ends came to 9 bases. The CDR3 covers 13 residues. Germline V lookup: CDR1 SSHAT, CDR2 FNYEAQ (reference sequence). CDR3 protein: CASSPGVSYEQYF. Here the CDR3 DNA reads TGTGCCAGCAGCCCCGGAGTTTCCTACGAGCAGTACTTC.

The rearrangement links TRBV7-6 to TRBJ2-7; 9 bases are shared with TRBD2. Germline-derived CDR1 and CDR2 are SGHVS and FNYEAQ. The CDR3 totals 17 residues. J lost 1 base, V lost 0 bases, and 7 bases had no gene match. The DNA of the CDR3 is TGTGCCAGCAGCTTAGCGACTAGCGGAGCGGGGTCCTACGAGCAGTACTTC. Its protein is CASSLATSGAGSYEQYF.

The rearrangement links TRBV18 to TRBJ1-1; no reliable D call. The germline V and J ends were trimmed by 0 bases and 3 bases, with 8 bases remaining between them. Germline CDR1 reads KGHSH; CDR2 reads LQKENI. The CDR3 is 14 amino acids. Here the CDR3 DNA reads TGTGCCAGCTCACCACCGAGCGGAGACACTGAAGCTTTCTTT. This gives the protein CASSPPSGDTEAFF.

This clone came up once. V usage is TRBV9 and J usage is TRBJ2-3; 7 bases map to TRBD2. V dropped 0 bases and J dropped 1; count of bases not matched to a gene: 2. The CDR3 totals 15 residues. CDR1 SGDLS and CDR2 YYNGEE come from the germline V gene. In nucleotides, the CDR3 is TGTGCCAGCAGCGTAGATCTAGCGGGCACAGATACGCAGTATTTT. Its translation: CASSVDLAGTDTQYF.

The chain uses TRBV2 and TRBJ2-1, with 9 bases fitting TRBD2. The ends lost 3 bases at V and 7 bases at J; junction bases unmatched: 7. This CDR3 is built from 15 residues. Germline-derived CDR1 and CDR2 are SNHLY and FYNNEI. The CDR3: CASSDNAGGQNEQFF. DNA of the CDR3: TGTGCCAGCAGTGACAATGCGGGAGGGCAGAATGAGCAGTTCTTC.

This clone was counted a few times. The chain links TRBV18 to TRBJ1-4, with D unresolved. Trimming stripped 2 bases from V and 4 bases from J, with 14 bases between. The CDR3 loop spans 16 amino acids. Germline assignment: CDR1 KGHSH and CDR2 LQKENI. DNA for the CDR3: TGTGCCAGCTCACCAAGCTCCCCGGGAGGTAATGAAAAACTGTTTTTT. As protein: CASSPSSPGGNEKLFF.

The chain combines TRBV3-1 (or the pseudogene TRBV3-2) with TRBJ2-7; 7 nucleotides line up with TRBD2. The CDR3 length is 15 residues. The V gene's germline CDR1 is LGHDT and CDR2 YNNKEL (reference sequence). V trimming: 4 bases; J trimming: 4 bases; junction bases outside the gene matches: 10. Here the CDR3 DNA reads TGTGCCAGCAGCCGCTTGGAGGGAGGGCGGTACGAGCAGTACTTC. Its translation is CASSRLEGGRYEQYF.

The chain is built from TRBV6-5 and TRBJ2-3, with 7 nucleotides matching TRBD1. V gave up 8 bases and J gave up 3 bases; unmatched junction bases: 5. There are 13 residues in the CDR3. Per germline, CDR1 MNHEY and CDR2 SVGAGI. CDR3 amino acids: CASAPGGTDTQYF. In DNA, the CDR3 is TGTGCCAGCGCGCCAGGGGGAACAGATACGCAGTATTTT.

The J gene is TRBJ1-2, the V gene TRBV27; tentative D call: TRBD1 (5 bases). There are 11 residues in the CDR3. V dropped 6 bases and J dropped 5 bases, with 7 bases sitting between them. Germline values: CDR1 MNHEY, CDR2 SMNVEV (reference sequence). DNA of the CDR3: TGTGCCAGCAGCCCAGGGTATGGCTACACCTTC. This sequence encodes CASSPGYGYTF.

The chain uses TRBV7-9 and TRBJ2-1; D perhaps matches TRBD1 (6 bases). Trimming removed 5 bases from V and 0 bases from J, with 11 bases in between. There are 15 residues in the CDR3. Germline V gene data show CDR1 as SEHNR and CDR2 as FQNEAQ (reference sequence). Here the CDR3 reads CASSPLGASYNEQFF. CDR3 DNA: TGTGCCAGCAGCCCCCTGGGGGCCTCCTACAATGAGCAGTTCTTC.